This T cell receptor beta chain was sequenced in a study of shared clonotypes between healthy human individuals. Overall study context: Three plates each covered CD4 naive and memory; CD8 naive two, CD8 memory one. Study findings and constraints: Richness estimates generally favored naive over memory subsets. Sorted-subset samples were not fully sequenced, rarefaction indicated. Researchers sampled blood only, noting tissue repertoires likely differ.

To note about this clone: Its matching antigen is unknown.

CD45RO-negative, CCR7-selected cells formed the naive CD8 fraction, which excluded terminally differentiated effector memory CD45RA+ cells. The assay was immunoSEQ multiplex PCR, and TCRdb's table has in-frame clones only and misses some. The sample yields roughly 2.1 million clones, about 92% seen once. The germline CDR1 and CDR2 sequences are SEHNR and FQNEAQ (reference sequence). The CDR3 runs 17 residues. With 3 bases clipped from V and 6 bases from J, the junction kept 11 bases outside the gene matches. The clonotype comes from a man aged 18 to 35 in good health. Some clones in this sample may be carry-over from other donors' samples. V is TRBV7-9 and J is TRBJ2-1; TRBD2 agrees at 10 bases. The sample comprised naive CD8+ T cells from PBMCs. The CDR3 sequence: CASSFKREGPDRNEQFF. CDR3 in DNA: TGTGCCAGCAGCTTCAAGCGGGAGGGCCCTGATCGCAATGAGCAGTTCTTC.